Below, 3 T cell receptor beta chains from the same sample are listed, as sequenced in a study of shared clonotypes between healthy human individuals. The assay was immunoSEQ multiplex PCR, and TCRdb's table has in-frame clones only and misses some. The data hold around 1.1 million clones, with 70% to 80% observed a single time. Sequencing was done on a sample of memory CD4+ T cells from PBMCs. Subset in this sample: CD45RA-negative fraction. Source of these receptors: a man between 18 and 29 years old in good health. Some clones in this sample may be carry-over from other donors' samples.

A few counts support this clone. The chain couples TRBV30 to TRBJ1-2, with no clear D. In germline, CDR1 is GTSNPN, CDR2 SVGIG (reference sequence). Trimming removed 2 bases from V and 4 bases from J, with 8 bases in between. This CDR3 contains 12 residues. The CDR3 here is CAWSPLAYGYTF. CDR3 nucleotides: TGTGCCTGGAGTCCTCTTGCCTATGGCTACACCTTC. Full variable domain (rest looked up from reference TRBV30 and TRBJ1-2): SQTIHQWPATLVQPVGSPLSLECTVEGTSNPNLYWYRQAAGRGLQLLFYSVGIGQISSEVPQNLSASRPQDRQFILSSKKLLLSDSGFYLCAWSPLAYGYTFGSGTRLTVV.

This clone was observed a single time. This sequence joins TRBV7-3 and TRBJ2-5; perhaps TRBD1 as D (5 bases). The V gene's germline CDR1 is SGHTA and CDR2 FQGTGA. The V and J ends lost 0 bases and 5 bases respectively, with 10 bases between them. The CDR3 contains 14 residues. CDR3 protein: CASSLTGVGETQYF. CDR3 sequence (DNA): TGTGCCAGCAGCTTAACAGGGGTGGGGGAGACCCAGTACTTC.

This chain uses TRBV7-6 with TRBJ1-3; D is undetermined. Germline values: CDR1 SGHVS, CDR2 FNYEAQ. Trimming removed 5 bases from V and 0 bases from J, with 8 bases in between. The CDR3 covers 14 residues. The CDR3 region is CASSPLFSGNTIYF. For the CDR3, the DNA is TGTGCCAGCAGCCCACTATTCTCTGGAAACACCATATATTTT.